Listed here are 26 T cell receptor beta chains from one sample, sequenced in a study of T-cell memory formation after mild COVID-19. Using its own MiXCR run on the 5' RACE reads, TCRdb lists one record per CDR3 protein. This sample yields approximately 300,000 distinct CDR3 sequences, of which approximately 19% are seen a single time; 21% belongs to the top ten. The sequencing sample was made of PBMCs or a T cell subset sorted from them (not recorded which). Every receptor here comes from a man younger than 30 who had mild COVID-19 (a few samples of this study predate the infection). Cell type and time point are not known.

The CDR3 loop is CASSLIWTGNQPQHF. The DNA for the CDR3 is TGTGCCAGCAGCTTAATTTGGACAGGGAATCAGCCCCAGCATTTT. The V and J genes are TRBV7-8 and TRBJ1-5; 8 nucleotides match TRBD1. The ends lost 2 bases at V and 4 bases at J; junction bases unmatched: 4. The CDR3 sequence is 15 residues long. Germline-derived CDR1 and CDR2 are SGHVS and FQNEAQ.

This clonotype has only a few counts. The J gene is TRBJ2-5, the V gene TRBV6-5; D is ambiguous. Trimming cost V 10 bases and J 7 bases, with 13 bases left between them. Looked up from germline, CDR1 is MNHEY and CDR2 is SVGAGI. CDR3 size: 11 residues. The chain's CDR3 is CATRLSATQYF. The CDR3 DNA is TGTGCCACCCGGCTGAGTGCGACCCAGTACTTC.

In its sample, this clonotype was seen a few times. CDR3 residues: CASSLDRGSSYNEQFF. CDR3 bases: TGTGCCAGCAGCTTAGATCGGGGGAGCTCCTACAATGAGCAGTTCTTC. V gene TRBV11-2 combines with J gene TRBJ2-1, with D possibly TRBD2 on 6 matching bases. Germline-derived CDR1 and CDR2 are SGHAT and FQNNGV. V was cut by 0 bases and J by 0 bases, with 9 bases left in between. The CDR3 loop spans 16 amino acids.

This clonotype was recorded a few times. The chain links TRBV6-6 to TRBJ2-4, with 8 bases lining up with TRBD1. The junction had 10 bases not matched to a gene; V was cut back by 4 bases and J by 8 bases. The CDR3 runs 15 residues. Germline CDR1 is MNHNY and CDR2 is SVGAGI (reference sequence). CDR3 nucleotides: TGTGCCAGCAGTTCCCATTGGACAGGGAGGCACATTCAGTACTTC. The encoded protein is CASSSHWTGRHIQYF.

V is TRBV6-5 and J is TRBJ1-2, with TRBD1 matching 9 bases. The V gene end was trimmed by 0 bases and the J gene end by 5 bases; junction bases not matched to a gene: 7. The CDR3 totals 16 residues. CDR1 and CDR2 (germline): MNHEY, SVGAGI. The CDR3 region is CASSYSGQGSPYGYTF. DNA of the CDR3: TGTGCCAGCAGTTACTCTGGACAGGGGAGTCCTTATGGCTACACCTTC.

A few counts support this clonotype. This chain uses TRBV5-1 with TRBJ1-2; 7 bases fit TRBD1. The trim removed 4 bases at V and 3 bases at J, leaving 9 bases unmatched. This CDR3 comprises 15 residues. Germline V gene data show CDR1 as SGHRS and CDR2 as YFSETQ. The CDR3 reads CASSLPDRVDYGYTF. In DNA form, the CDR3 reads TGCGCCAGCAGCCTCCCAGACAGGGTGGACTATGGCTACACCTTC.

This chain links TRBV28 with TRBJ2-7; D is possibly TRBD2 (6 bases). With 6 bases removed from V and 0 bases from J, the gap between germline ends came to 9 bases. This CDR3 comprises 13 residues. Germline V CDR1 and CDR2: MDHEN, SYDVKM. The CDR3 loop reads CASRRRDSYEQYV. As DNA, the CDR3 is TGTGCCAGCAGGCGGCGGGACTCCTACGAGCAGTACGTC.

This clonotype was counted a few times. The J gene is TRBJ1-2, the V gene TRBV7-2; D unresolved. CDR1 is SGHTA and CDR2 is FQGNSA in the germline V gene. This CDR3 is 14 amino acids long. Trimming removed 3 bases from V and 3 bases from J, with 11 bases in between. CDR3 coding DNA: TGTGCCAGCAGCTTCCTGCAGGTCGACTATGGCTACACCTTC. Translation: CASSFLQVDYGYTF.

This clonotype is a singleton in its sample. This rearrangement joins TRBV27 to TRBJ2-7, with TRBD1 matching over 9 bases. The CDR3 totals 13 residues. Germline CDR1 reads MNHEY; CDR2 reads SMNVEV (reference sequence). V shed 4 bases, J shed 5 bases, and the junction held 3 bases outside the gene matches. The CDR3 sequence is CASSSGTGHEQYV. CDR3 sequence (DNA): TGTGCCAGCAGTTCCGGGACAGGGCACGAGCAGTACGTC.

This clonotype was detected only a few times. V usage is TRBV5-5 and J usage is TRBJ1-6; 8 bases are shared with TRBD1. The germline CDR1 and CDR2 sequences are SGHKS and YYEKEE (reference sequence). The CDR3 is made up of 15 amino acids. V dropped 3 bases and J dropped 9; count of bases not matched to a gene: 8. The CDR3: CASSWAGTGTSPLHF. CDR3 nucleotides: TGTGCCAGCAGCTGGGCCGGGACAGGAACTTCACCCCTCCACTTT. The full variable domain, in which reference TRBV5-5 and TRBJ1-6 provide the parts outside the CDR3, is DAGVTQSPTHLIKTRGQQVTLRCSPISGHKSVSWYQQVLGQGPQFIFQYYEKEERGRGNFPDRFSARQFPNYSSELNVNALLLGDSALYLCASSWAGTGTSPLHFGNGTRLTVT.

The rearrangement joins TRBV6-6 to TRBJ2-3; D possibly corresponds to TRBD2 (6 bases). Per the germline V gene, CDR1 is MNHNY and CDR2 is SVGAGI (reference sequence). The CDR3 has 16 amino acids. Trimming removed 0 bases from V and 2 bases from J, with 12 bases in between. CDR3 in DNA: TGTGCCAGCAGTTACTCGCTACTAGCTTACACAGATACGCAGTATTTT. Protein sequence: CASSYSLLAYTDTQYF.

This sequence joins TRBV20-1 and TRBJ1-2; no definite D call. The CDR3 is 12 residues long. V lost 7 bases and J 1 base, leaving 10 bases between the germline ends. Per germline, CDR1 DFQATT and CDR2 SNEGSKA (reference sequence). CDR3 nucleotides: TGCAGTGGGACCGAGAGTAACTATGGCTACACCTTC. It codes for CSGTESNYGYTF.

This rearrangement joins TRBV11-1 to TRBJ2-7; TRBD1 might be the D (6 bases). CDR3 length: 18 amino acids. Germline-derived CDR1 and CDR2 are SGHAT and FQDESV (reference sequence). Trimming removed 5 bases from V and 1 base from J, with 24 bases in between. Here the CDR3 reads CASSLTGQSGWGSYEQYV. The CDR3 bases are TGTGCCAGCAGCCTGACAGGCCAGTCTGGGTGGGGATCCTACGAGCAGTACGTC.

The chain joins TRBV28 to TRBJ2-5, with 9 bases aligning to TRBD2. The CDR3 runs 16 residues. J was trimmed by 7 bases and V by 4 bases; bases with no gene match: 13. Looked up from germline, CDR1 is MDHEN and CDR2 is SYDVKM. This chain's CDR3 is CASSSTGTSPTGTQYF. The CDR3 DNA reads TGTGCCAGCAGTTCCACCGGGACTAGCCCCACCGGGACCCAGTACTTC. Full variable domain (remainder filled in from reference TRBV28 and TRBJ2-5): DVKVTQSSRYLVKRTGEKVFLECVQDMDHENMFWYRQDPGLGLRLIYFSYDVKMKEKGDIPEGYSVSREKKERFSLILESASTNQTSMYLCASSSTGTSPTGTQYFGPGTRLLVL.

The CDR3 loop is CASSPGLNGDTQYF. For the CDR3, the DNA is TGCGCCAGCAGCCCCGGACTCAACGGGGATACGCAGTATTTT. The chain joins TRBV5-1 to TRBJ2-3, with a possible D match to TRBD2 (5 bases). Trimming removed 4 bases from V and 6 bases from J, with 15 bases in between. The CDR3 has 14 amino acids. In germline, CDR1 is SGHRS, CDR2 YFSETQ.

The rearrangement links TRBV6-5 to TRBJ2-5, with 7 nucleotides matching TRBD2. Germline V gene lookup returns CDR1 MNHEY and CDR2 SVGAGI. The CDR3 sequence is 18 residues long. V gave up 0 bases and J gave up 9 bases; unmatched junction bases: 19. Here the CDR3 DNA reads TGTGCCAGCAGTTACTCTCACCCGGGGGGACCCCACCCCGGGGCCCAGTACTTC. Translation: CASSYSHPGGPHPGAQYF.

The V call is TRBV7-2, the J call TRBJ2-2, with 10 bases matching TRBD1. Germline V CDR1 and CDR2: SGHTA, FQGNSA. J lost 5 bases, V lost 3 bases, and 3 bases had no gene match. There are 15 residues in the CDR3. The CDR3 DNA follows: TGTGCCAGCAGCTTCGACAGGGGGCTGACCGGGGAGCTGTTTTTT. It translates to CASSFDRGLTGELFF.

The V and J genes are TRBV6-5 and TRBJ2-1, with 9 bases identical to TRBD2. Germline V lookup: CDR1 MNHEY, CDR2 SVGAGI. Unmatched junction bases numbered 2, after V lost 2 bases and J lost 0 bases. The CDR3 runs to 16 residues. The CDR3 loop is CASSYRAGGSYNEQFF. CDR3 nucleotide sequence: TGTGCCAGCAGTTACCGAGCGGGGGGCTCCTACAATGAGCAGTTCTTC.

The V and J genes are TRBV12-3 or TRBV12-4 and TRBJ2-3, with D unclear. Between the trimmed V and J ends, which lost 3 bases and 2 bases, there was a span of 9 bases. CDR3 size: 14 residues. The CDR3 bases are TGTGCCAGCAGTTTTCGACTGGACACAGATACGCAGTATTTT. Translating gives CASSFRLDTDTQYF.

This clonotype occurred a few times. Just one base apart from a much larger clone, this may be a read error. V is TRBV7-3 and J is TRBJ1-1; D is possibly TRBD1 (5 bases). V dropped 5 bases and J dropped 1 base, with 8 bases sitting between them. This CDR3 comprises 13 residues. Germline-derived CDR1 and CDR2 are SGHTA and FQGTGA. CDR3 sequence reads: CASSRDGNTEAFF. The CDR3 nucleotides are TGTGCCAGCAGCCGGGACGGGAACACTGAAGCTTTCTTT.

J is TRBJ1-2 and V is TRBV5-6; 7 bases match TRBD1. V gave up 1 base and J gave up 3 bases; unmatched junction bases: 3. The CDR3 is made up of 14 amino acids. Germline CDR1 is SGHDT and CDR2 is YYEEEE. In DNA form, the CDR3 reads TGTGCCAGCAGCTTGCTAGGGGGCGACTATGGCTACACCTTC. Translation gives CASSLLGGDYGYTF.

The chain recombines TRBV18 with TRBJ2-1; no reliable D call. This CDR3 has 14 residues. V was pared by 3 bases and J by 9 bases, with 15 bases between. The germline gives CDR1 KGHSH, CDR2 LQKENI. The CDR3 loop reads CASSPEVGSGEQFF. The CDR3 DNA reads TGTGCCAGCTCACCGGAAGTTGGATCGGGTGAGCAGTTCTTC.

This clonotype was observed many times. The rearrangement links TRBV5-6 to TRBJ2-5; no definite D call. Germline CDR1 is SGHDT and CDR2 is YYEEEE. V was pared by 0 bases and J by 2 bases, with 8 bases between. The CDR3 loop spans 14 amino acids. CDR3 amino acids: CASSLGFRQETQYF. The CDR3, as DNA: TGTGCCAGCAGCTTGGGGTTCAGACAAGAGACCCAGTACTTC.

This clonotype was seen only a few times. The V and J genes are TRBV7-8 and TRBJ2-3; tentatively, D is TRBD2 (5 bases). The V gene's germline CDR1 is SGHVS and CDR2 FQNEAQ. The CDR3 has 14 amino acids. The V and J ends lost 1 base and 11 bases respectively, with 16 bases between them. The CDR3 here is CASSLETPTGEQYF. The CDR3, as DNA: TGTGCCAGCAGCTTAGAGACCCCCACCGGGGAGCAGTATTTT.

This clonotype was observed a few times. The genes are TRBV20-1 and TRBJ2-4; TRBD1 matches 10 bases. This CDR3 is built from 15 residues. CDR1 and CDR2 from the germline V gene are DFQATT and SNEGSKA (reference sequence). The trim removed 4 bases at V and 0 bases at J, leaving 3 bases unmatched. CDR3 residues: CSAKDRGKAKNIQYF. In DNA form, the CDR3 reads TGCAGTGCTAAGGACAGGGGGAAAGCCAAAAACATTCAGTACTTC.

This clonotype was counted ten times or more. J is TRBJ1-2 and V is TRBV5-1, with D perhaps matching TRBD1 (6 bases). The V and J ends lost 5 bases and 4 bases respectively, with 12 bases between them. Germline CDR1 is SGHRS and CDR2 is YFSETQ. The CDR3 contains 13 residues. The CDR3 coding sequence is TGCGCCAGCAGGCCTCTGGACAGCTATGGCTACACCTTC. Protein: CASRPLDSYGYTF.